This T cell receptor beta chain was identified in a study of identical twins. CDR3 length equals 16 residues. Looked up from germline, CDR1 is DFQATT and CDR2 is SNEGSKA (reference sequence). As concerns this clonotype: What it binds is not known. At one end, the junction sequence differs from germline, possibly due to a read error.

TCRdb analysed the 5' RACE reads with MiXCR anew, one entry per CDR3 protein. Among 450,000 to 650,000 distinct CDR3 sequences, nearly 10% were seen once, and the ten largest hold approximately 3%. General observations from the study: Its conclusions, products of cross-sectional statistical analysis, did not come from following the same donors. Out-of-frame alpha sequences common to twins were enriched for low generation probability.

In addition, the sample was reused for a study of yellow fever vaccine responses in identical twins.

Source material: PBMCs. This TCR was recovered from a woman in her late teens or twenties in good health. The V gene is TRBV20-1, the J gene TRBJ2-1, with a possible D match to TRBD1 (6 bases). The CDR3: CCASLGAPSSYNEQFF. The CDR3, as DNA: TGCTGTGCTAGCCTGGGGGCGCCGAGCTCCTACAATGAGCAGTTCTTC.